This T cell receptor (beta chain) was observed in a study of T-cell reconstitution after alpha-beta-depleted transplantation in children. Study results and caveats: Several hundred rapidly expanded clones from non-depleted graft cells reportedly supplied alpha-beta T cells about two months post-transplant.

Preparation of the TCRbeta library used unique molecular identifiers. TCRdb passed the PCR reads through MiXCR, listing each CDR3 protein once. The data hold about 980,000 distinct CDR3 sequences, with about 29% observed a single time. Per the germline V gene, CDR1 is SGHRS and CDR2 is YFSETQ. V shed 6 bases and J shed 4 bases, with 25 bases lying between them. The CDR3 runs 18 residues. This clonotype occurred a few times. Its antigen is unidentified. The origin of this receptor is a boy in the first two years of life who had a stem cell transplant for SCID, so the T cells may come from the graft donor. The chain joins TRBV5-1 to TRBJ2-2; tentatively, D is TRBD1 or TRBD2 (5 bases each). Specimen: PBMCs, mostly from graft donor cells, collected 360 days after TCRalphabeta/CD19-depleted stem cell transplant. In DNA form, the CDR3 reads TGCGCCAGCACCAAAGTAGGGGACCGACGGCGCGGCACCGGGGAGCTGTTTTTT. Protein: CASTKVGDRRRGTGELFF.